Below, 18 T cell receptor beta chains from the same sample are listed, as sequenced in a study of Tregs in tolerant kidney transplant recipients. Mixed chimerism was transient after nonmyeloablative marrow transplants from related graft donors. Only in-frame clones appear in the TCRdb table, and some are missing; sequencing was by immunoSEQ multiplex PCR. The table records around 61,000 clones, approximately 87% of them present only once. The sequencing used CD4+ T cells from blood (PBMCs), collected 6 months after the transplant. These receptors came from a human patient who received a combined kidney and bone marrow transplant. The T cells may partly be graft donor cells.

The chain recombines TRBV7-2 with TRBJ2-7; tentative D call: TRBD2 (6 bases). The V gene's germline CDR1 is SGHTA and CDR2 FQGNSA. The CDR3 is 18 amino acids. V was cut by 1 base and J by 4 bases, with 23 bases left in between. For the CDR3, the DNA is TGTGCCAGCAGCTTAGGGGGACTCGGTAGGGGCGGGTTTTACGAGCAGTACTTC. The encoded protein is CASSLGGLGRGGFYEQYF.

The V gene is TRBV30, the J gene TRBJ2-7, with TRBD1 matching 10 bases. After removal of 1 base from V and 2 bases from J, the junction contained 5 bases not matched to a gene. CDR3 length: 15 residues. CDR1 is GTSNPN, CDR2 SVGIG, per germline (reference sequence). CDR3 bases: TGTGCCTGGAGTGCCGGGGGACAGGGGCCCTACGAGCAGTACTTC. This codes for CAWSAGGQGPYEQYF.

The chain links TRBV29-1 to TRBJ1-4, with 12 bases matching TRBD1. Germline V gene sequence: CDR1 SQVTM, CDR2 ANQGSEA. The ends lost 7 bases at V and 8 bases at J; junction bases unmatched: 5. The CDR3 consists of 13 residues. CDR3 DNA sequence: TGCAGCGCATCCGGGACAGGGGGCGAAAAACTGTTTTTT. Its translation is CSASGTGGEKLFF.

The gene calls are TRBV5-4 and TRBJ1-3, with a tentative D call TRBD1 (5 bases). The CDR3 length is 15 residues. V was cut by 4 bases and J by 4 bases, with 15 bases left in between. Per the germline V gene, CDR1 is SGHNT and CDR2 is YYREEE (reference sequence). CDR3 residues: CASSQEGVLGNTIYF. The CDR3, as DNA: TGTGCCAGCAGCCAAGAAGGGGTTCTCGGAAACACCATATATTTT. Using reference TRBV5-4 and TRBJ1-3 for the parts outside the CDR3, the full variable domain is ETGVTQSPTHLIKTRGQQVTLRCSSQSGHNTVSWYQQALGQGPQFIFQYYREEENGRGNFPPRFSGLQFPNYSSELNVNALELDDSALYLCASSQEGVLGNTIYFGEGSWLTVV.

The genes are TRBV9 and TRBJ1-4; a weak D match, TRBD1 (6 bases). The V end lost 0 bases, the J end lost 4 bases, and 13 bases lay between the germline ends. In germline, CDR1 is SGDLS, CDR2 YYNGEE. The CDR3 spans 16 residues. CDR3 coding DNA: TGTGCCAGCAGCGTAGGAGAGGGGGAGTTTAATGAAAAACTGTTTTTT. It codes for CASSVGEGEFNEKLFF.

The chain uses TRBV28 and TRBJ2-7; possibly TRBD2 for D (5 bases). In germline, CDR1 is MDHEN, CDR2 SYDVKM. CDR3 length: 13 amino acids. V lost 11 bases to trimming and J lost 3 bases, with 17 bases between them. CDR3 amino acids: CARNLRVYYEQYF. The CDR3 nucleotides are TGTGCCCGCAACCTGCGGGTATACTACGAGCAGTACTTC.

The chain joins TRBV6-6 to TRBJ2-7; maybe TRBD1 (6 bases). Per the germline V gene, CDR1 is MNHNY and CDR2 is SVGAGI (reference sequence). V was clipped by 2 bases and J by 4 bases, with 12 bases between them. The CDR3 covers 14 residues. The CDR3 nucleotides read TGTGCCAGCAGTTACGGGGGCAGGGGTTACGAGCAGTACTTC. This encodes CASSYGGRGYEQYF.

The chain has TRBV19 and TRBJ2-2; 10 bases map to TRBD1. CDR1 is LNHDA and CDR2 is SQIVND in the germline V gene (reference sequence). V gave up 9 bases and J gave up 0 bases; unmatched junction bases: 4. The CDR3 covers 15 residues. The CDR3 DNA sequence: TGTGCCAGCTCGACAGGGGGCGCGAACACCGGGGAGCTGTTTTTT. The encoded protein is CASSTGGANTGELFF.

This clone showed up just once. The chain has TRBV4-3 and TRBJ2-5, with 8 bases that match TRBD2. This CDR3 has 15 amino acids. From germline, CDR1 is LGHNA and CDR2 YSLEER. Trimming cost V 0 bases and J 5 bases; bases outside gene matches: 5. The CDR3 sequence: CASSQDGLAGETQYF. For the CDR3, the DNA is TGCGCCAGCAGCCAAGATGGACTAGCAGGGGAGACCCAGTACTTC.

In nucleotides, the CDR3 is TGTGCCAGTAGTGCCTCCCAGGGGATTCAGTACTTC. Translated: CASSASQGIQYF. The V and J genes are TRBV19 and TRBJ2-4, with TRBD1 as a possible D gene (6 bases). The CDR3 is made up of 12 amino acids. Germline CDR1 and CDR2: LNHDA and SQIVND (reference sequence). V was clipped by 5 bases and J by 10 bases, with 12 bases between them.

V usage is TRBV7-3 and J usage is TRBJ2-2; a weak D match, TRBD2 (6 bases). Germline V gives CDR1 SGHTA, CDR2 FQGTGA. V was shortened by 1 base and J by 5 bases, with 17 bases between the two germline ends. This CDR3 has 17 amino acids. The CDR3 region has the DNA TGTGCCAGCAGCTTAAGGGACTCCTCTTTGGGAACCGGGGAGCTGTTTTTT. Translation: CASSLRDSSLGTGELFF.

The V gene is TRBV18, the J gene TRBJ2-7; perhaps TRBD1 as D (6 bases). V was trimmed by 3 bases and J by 1 base, leaving 10 bases between them. CDR3 length equals 14 residues. Germline V gene data show CDR1 as KGHSH and CDR2 as LQKENI. CDR3 sequence (DNA): TGTGCCAGCTCACCGTTTGGACAGTCCTACGAGCAGTACTTC. This codes for CASSPFGQSYEQYF.

The rearrangement links TRBV7-2 to TRBJ2-5; 10 bases match TRBD2. Germline assignment: CDR1 SGHTA and CDR2 FQGNSA. V lost 1 base, J lost 3 bases, and 2 bases stayed unmatched. This CDR3 is built from 15 residues. In DNA form, the CDR3 reads TGTGCCAGCAGCTTAGGGCTAGCGGGGGAAGAGACCCAGTACTTC. Translation: CASSLGLAGEETQYF.

The rearrangement joins TRBV19 to TRBJ1-3; a possible D gene is TRBD1 (5 bases). CDR3 size: 15 residues. The germline V and J ends were trimmed by 7 bases and 2 bases, with 15 bases remaining between them. Germline V gene sequence: CDR1 LNHDA, CDR2 SQIVND (reference sequence). The CDR3 sequence: CASNPLVGAGNTIYF. The CDR3 bases are TGTGCCAGTAATCCTTTAGTAGGGGCTGGAAACACCATATATTTT.

V gene TRBV19 combines with J gene TRBJ1-2; no clear D gene. The CDR3 length is 15 residues. V lost 1 base and J 3 bases, leaving 12 bases between the germline ends. From germline, CDR1 is LNHDA and CDR2 SQIVND (reference sequence). DNA for the CDR3: TGTGCCAGTAGTATAGTCGGGGAGGTTGACTATGGCTACACCTTC. This gives the protein CASSIVGEVDYGYTF.

The chain couples TRBV7-2 to TRBJ1-1, with TRBD1 as a possible D gene (5 bases). This CDR3 contains 13 residues. V was cut by 8 bases and J by 4 bases, with 14 bases left in between. The germline V gene has CDR1 SGHTA and CDR2 FQGNSA. The CDR3 DNA reads as TGTGCCAGCGTATTAGGCAGGGCCACTGAAGCTTTCTTT. This gives the protein CASVLGRATEAFF. Together with reference TRBV7-2 and TRBJ1-1, the CDR3 gives the full variable domain: GAGVSQSPSNKVTEKGKDVELRCDPISGHTALYWYRQSLGQGLEFLIYFQGNSAPDKSGLPSDRFSAERTGGSVSTLTIQRTQQEDSAVYLCASVLGRATEAFFGQGTRLTVV.

This sequence joins TRBV7-2 and TRBJ2-2, with 7 bases matching TRBD1. The CDR3 contains 15 residues. The germline gives CDR1 SGHTA, CDR2 FQGNSA. The V and J ends lost 6 bases and 5 bases, in that order; junction bases with no gene match: 9. This CDR3 is CASSRTGPGTGELFF. CDR3 bases: TGTGCCAGCAGTCGGACAGGTCCCGGGACCGGGGAGCTGTTTTTT. Together with reference TRBV7-2 and TRBJ2-2, the CDR3 gives the full variable domain: GAGVSQSPSNKVTEKGKDVELRCDPISGHTALYWYRQSLGQGLEFLIYFQGNSAPDKSGLPSDRFSAERTGGSVSTLTIQRTQQEDSAVYLCASSRTGPGTGELFFGEGSRLTVL.

The chain carries TRBV5-1 and TRBJ1-2, with D tentatively TRBD1 (6 bases). The V gene lost 0 bases and the J gene lost 5 bases, with 17 bases spanning the gap. The CDR3 extends over 16 amino acids. Germline V CDR1 and CDR2: SGHRS, YFSETQ. This CDR3 is CASSLAGGQRSYGYTF. The CDR3 bases are TGCGCCAGCAGCTTGGCCGGGGGGCAGCGATCGTATGGCTACACCTTC.